Below, 29 T cell receptor beta chains from the same sample are listed, as sequenced in a study of response to subunit inactivated influenza vaccine. Using its own MiXCR run on the RT-PCR reads, TCRdb lists one record per CDR3 protein. Of hundreds of thousands of distinct CDR3 sequences in the sample, about 8% were seen once. This specimen was PBMCs from blood, taken roughly 24 months after vaccination. The receptors here all came from a man between 50 and 75 years old who received an inactivated influenza vaccine.

This clonotype was found many times. V is TRBV12-3 or TRBV12-4 and J is TRBJ2-7, with 10 nucleotides matching TRBD2. This CDR3 region has 18 residues. V was pared by 3 bases and J by 3 bases, with 14 bases of the junction left unmatched. Written as DNA, the CDR3 is TGTGCCAGCAGTTTCCTTCCTAGCGGGAGATCGGGTTTCTACGAGCAGTACTTC. Translation gives CASSFLPSGRSGFYEQYF.

This clonotype appeared a few times. The rearrangement links TRBV5-1 to TRBJ2-5, with TRBD2 matching over 12 bases. Looked up from germline, CDR1 is SGHRS and CDR2 is YFSETQ. This CDR3 has 18 amino acids. The V gene end was trimmed by 0 bases and the J gene end by 4 bases; junction bases not matched to a gene: 10. In nucleotides, the CDR3 is TGCGCCAGCAGCTTGGCTGGGACAGCGGGACTAGCGGGAGAGACCCAGTACTTC. It yields the protein CASSLAGTAGLAGETQYF.

This clonotype showed up many times. The chain recombines TRBV12-3 or TRBV12-4 with TRBJ2-1, with a tentative D call TRBD2 (6 bases). The CDR3 is 14 amino acids. The ends were cut back, 5 bases at V and 4 bases at J, with 12 bases in the middle. CDR3: CASSQIAAYNEQFF. DNA of the CDR3: TGTGCCAGCAGTCAAATAGCGGCGTACAATGAGCAGTTCTTC.

The chain joins TRBV18 to TRBJ1-3; D not certain. Germline CDR1 reads KGHSH; CDR2 reads LQKENI. V lost 2 bases and J lost 0, with 5 bases in between. The CDR3 extends over 14 amino acids. The CDR3 sequence is CASSPDLSGNTIYF. The CDR3 bases are TGTGCCAGCTCACCAGACCTCTCTGGAAACACCATATATTTT.

The V call is TRBV18, the J call TRBJ1-6; a weak D match, TRBD1 (5 bases). This CDR3 spans 16 amino acids. From germline, CDR1 is KGHSH and CDR2 LQKENI. V lost 3 bases, J lost 2 bases, and 11 bases lay in between. DNA of the CDR3: TGTGCCAGCTCACCCCTTGCGGGGGCCTATAATTCACCCCTCCACTTT. Translation: CASSPLAGAYNSPLHF.

The chain couples TRBV7-6 to TRBJ2-2; D gene uncertain. The germline gives CDR1 SGHVS, CDR2 FNYEAQ. There are 15 residues in the CDR3. Trimming shortened V by 5 bases and J by 8 bases, and 18 bases separated the two germline ends. CDR3 loop: CASSPGADLQGELFF. CDR3 nucleotides: TGTGCCAGCAGCCCGGGTGCTGACTTACAAGGGGAGCTGTTTTTT.

The V and J genes are TRBV5-1 and TRBJ2-3, with 8 bases matching TRBD2. Trimming removed 0 bases from V and 15 bases from J; junction bases left unmatched: 9. CDR1 is SGHRS and CDR2 is YFSETQ in the germline V gene. The CDR3 has 13 residues. The CDR3 nucleotides are TGCGCCAGCAGCTTGGAAGGCGGGGGGATTCATTATTTT. Translation gives CASSLEGGGIHYF. Full variable domain (remainder filled in from reference TRBV5-1 and TRBJ2-3): KAGVTQTPRYLIKTRGQQVTLSCSPISGHRSVSWYQQTPGQGLQFLFEYFSETQRNKGNFPGRFSGRQFSNSRSEMNVSTLELGDSALYLCASSLEGGGIHYFGPGTRLTVL.

The chain joins TRBV7-8 to TRBJ2-5; 7 nucleotides match TRBD2. CDR3 length: 14 residues. CDR1 is SGHVS and CDR2 is FQNEAQ in the germline V gene. V lost 5 bases to trimming and J lost 0 bases; unmatched junction nucleotides: 3. CDR3: CASSRGVYQETQYF. The CDR3, as DNA: TGTGCCAGCAGCCGGGGGGTCTACCAAGAGACCCAGTACTTC.

The chain uses TRBV5-5 and TRBJ2-5; a weak D match, TRBD1 (6 bases). Germline assignment: CDR1 SGHKS and CDR2 YYEKEE (reference sequence). The CDR3 contains 16 residues. V gave up 4 bases and J gave up 0 bases, with 16 bases separating them. The CDR3 DNA follows: TGTGCCAGCAGCCGATGGCTGGGACACGACCAAGAGACCCAGTACTTC. Translated, it gives CASSRWLGHDQETQYF.

This clonotype was recorded many times. V and J are TRBV14 and TRBJ1-2, with no clear D. The V and J ends lost 1 base and 4 bases respectively, with 7 bases between them. The CDR3 consists of 13 residues. In germline, CDR1 is SGHDN, CDR2 FVKESK. The CDR3 coding sequence is TGTGCCAGCAGCCAAGGACGGATCTATGGCTACACCTTC. This translates into CASSQGRIYGYTF.

Of note for this clonotype: This may come from a read error, since a much larger clone is one base off. This sequence joins TRBV5-1 and TRBJ2-7; D is unclear. The V and J ends lost 5 bases and 4 bases respectively, with 19 bases between them. CDR1 and CDR2 (germline): SGHRS, YFSETQ. This CDR3 spans 15 amino acids. CDR3 residues: CASSLVRTRGYEQYF. CDR3 coding DNA: TGCGCCAGCAGTCTGGTCCGGACCAGAGGATACGAGCAGTACTTC.

This clonotype was recorded many times. The chain recombines TRBV20-1 with TRBJ2-3, with 7 bases lining up with TRBD2. The length of the CDR3 is 16 residues. Germline CDR1 reads DFQATT; CDR2 reads SNEGSKA (reference sequence). V lost 3 bases to trimming and J lost 4 bases; unmatched junction nucleotides: 13. In DNA, the CDR3 is TGCAGTGCTAGTTCGCGGACTAGTGGTGGGTCAGATACGCAGTATTTT. This codes for CSASSRTSGGSDTQYF.

The chain recombines TRBV11-2 with TRBJ1-2; no definite D call. Germline V CDR1 and CDR2: SGHAT, FQNNGV. V was cut by 5 bases and J by 2 bases, with 15 bases left in between. The CDR3 consists of 15 residues. The CDR3 is CASSTAQTPNYGYTF. CDR3 bases: TGTGCCAGCAGCACGGCGCAGACTCCAAACTATGGCTACACCTTC.

This clonotype occurred a few times. The chain couples TRBV7-2 to TRBJ2-1; tentatively, D is TRBD2 (5 bases). The CDR3 extends over 17 amino acids. Germline CDR1 SGHTA, CDR2 FQGNSA. Trimming removed 2 bases from V and 2 bases from J, with 16 bases in between. In DNA form, the CDR3 reads TGTGCCAGCAGCTTAAAAATTAGGACTCCTGCCTACAATGAGCAGTTCTTC. Protein sequence: CASSLKIRTPAYNEQFF.

The gene calls are TRBV5-1 and TRBJ2-1; 7 bases match TRBD1. Germline trimming cut 3 bases from V and 4 bases from J; bases unmatched to any gene: 16. Per the germline V gene, CDR1 is SGHRS and CDR2 is YFSETQ. CDR3 length: 18 amino acids. In DNA form, the CDR3 reads TGCGCCAGCAGCTCTTCTGCCGGGACAGACGTACCGTACAATGAGCAGTTCTTC. This encodes CASSSSAGTDVPYNEQFF.

This clonotype turned up a few times. The rearrangement links TRBV6-2 or TRBV6-3 to TRBJ1-1, with D possibly being TRBD1 (5 bases). CDR3 length: 12 amino acids. Germline assignment: CDR1 MNHEY and CDR2 SVGEGT. The ends were cut back, 1 base at V and 8 bases at J, with 8 bases in the middle. The CDR3 spells CASSYWGKEAFF. The CDR3 region has the DNA TGTGCCAGCAGTTACTGGGGCAAAGAAGCTTTCTTT.

This clonotype has only a few counts. V and J are TRBV27 and TRBJ1-2; D ambiguous. Deletions cut 7 bases from V and 2 bases from J, with 14 bases between. This CDR3 has 14 amino acids. From germline, CDR1 is MNHEY and CDR2 SMNVEV (reference sequence). The CDR3 loop is CASKFSGENYGYTF. The CDR3 DNA follows: TGTGCCAGCAAATTTAGTGGGGAGAACTATGGCTACACCTTC.

This clonotype was seen at least ten times. V gene TRBV12-3 or TRBV12-4 combines with J gene TRBJ1-2; D is perhaps TRBD1 (5 bases). V gave up 5 bases and J gave up 1 base, with 8 bases separating them. This CDR3 region has 13 residues. DNA of the CDR3: TGTGCCAGCAGTGCACAGGATAACTATGGCTACACCTTC. Translation: CASSAQDNYGYTF.

A few counts support this clonotype. V usage is TRBV5-1 and J usage is TRBJ2-1; D could derive from TRBD1 or TRBD2 (5 bases each). V was pared by 0 bases and J by 5 bases, with 15 bases between. CDR1 is SGHRS and CDR2 is YFSETQ in the germline V gene. The CDR3 contains 16 residues. DNA for the CDR3: TGCGCCAGCAGCTTGGGTCCAGCGGCAGGGCACAATGAGCAGTTCTTC. This codes for CASSLGPAAGHNEQFF.

The chain links TRBV7-9 to TRBJ1-2; 8 nucleotides line up with TRBD1. This CDR3 is built from 15 residues. Germline V lookup: CDR1 SEHNR, CDR2 FQNEAQ (reference sequence). Trimming at V came to 3 bases and at J to 4 bases, leaving 7 bases not matched to a gene. The CDR3 DNA is TGTGCCAGCAGCTTGGGAGGACAGGGAGCCTATGGCTACACCTTC. It codes for CASSLGGQGAYGYTF.

DNA for the CDR3: TGTGCCAGTAGTAACCCAGGGACTCTGGGGAACATTCAGTACTTC. The encoded protein is CASSNPGTLGNIQYF. The V gene is TRBV19, the J gene TRBJ2-4, with D perhaps matching TRBD2 (6 bases). The CDR3 length is 15 residues. CDR1 and CDR2 (germline): LNHDA, SQIVND (reference sequence). V lost 4 bases to trimming and J lost 7 bases, with 17 bases between them.

This clonotype was recorded many times. The chain couples TRBV5-5 to TRBJ1-1, with no clear D. V shed 4 bases and J shed 5 bases, with 18 bases lying between them. This CDR3 spans 15 amino acids. Germline V gives CDR1 SGHKS, CDR2 YYEKEE (reference sequence). CDR3 nucleotides: TGTGCCAGCAGCGTACAGTCGCTGGGTCAGACTGAAGCTTTCTTT. Protein product: CASSVQSLGQTEAFF.

The chain uses TRBV30 and TRBJ2-3, with TRBD2 matching 13 bases. In germline, CDR1 is GTSNPN, CDR2 SVGIG (reference sequence). After removal of 4 bases from V and 2 bases from J, the junction contained 3 bases not matched to a gene. The CDR3 has 15 residues. CDR3 region: CAWKLAGGITDTQYF. The DNA of the CDR3 is TGTGCCTGGAAACTAGCGGGAGGGATCACAGATACGCAGTATTTT.

The gene calls are TRBV20-1 and TRBJ2-1; TRBD2 matches at 8 bases. Germline values: CDR1 DFQATT, CDR2 SNEGSKA (reference sequence). Trimming took 2 bases from V and 1 from J; bases not matched to a gene: 7. This CDR3 is built from 16 residues. In DNA, the CDR3 is TGCAGTGCTAGAAAAATTAGCGGGGTATCCTACAATGAGCAGTTCTTC. This translates into CSARKISGVSYNEQFF.

This clonotype showed up just a few times. This sequence joins TRBV6-5 and TRBJ2-1; no clear D. The germline CDR1 and CDR2 sequences are MNHEY and SVGAGI. V was clipped by 2 bases and J by 0 bases, with 11 bases between them. This CDR3 is 16 amino acids long. The CDR3: CASSYGVPSSYNEQFF. The CDR3 nucleotides are TGTGCCAGCAGTTACGGAGTCCCTAGCTCCTACAATGAGCAGTTCTTC.

The chain employs TRBV6-6 and TRBJ2-7; the D gene is possibly TRBD2 (6 bases). The CDR3 has 12 amino acids. Per germline, CDR1 MNHNY and CDR2 SVGAGI (reference sequence). V was cut by 6 bases and J by 6 bases, with 12 bases left in between. CDR3 region: CASSLTRSEQYF. The CDR3 region has the DNA TGTGCCAGCAGCCTGACTAGATCCGAGCAGTACTTC.

This clonotype was found a few times. A much larger clonotype is one base distant, so this may be a read error. The chain employs TRBV20-1 and TRBJ2-1, with D hard to call. CDR3 size: 11 residues. Trimming stripped 4 bases from V and 3 bases from J, with 4 bases between. CDR1 DFQATT and CDR2 SNEGSKA come from the germline V gene (reference sequence). CDR3 residues: CSAKDYNEQFF. The CDR3, as DNA: TGCAGTGCTAAAGACTACAATGAGCAGTTCTTC.

This clonotype was counted at least ten times. The rearrangement uses TRBV3-1 and TRBJ2-7, with D possibly being TRBD1 (6 bases). CDR1 LGHDT and CDR2 YNNKEL come from the germline V gene (reference sequence). The CDR3 loop spans 16 amino acids. Between the trimmed V and J ends, which lost 1 base and 1 base, there was a span of 14 bases. The DNA for the CDR3 is TGTGCCAGCAGCCAAGGACCGACAGGCCATTCCTACGAGCAGTACTTC. This encodes CASSQGPTGHSYEQYF.

CDR3 coding DNA: TGTGCCAGCAGTTCCCAGCGGGTAGCGGGAGTCAATGAGCAGTTCTTC. Translating gives CASSSQRVAGVNEQFF. The V gene is TRBV12-3 or TRBV12-4, the J gene TRBJ2-1; 9 bases align to TRBD2. V lost 4 bases, J lost 6 bases, and 10 bases stayed unmatched. The CDR3 has 16 residues.